The 20 T cell receptor beta chains presented below share a single source sample, sequenced in a study of human T cells and chemical hapten exposure (dated by TCRdb to the early 2020s). Reading the label with the study, this specimen's time point is: patch test 1, 2 weeks after DPC sensitization. The treatment or condition label here, explained by the study, means: therapeutic diphenylcyclopropenone sensitization with weekly scalp DPC. Libraries were constructed by RACE. Sequenced on a NextSeq 500. TCRdb itself trimmed the public reads at Q25 with fastp, ran MiXCR and retained productive beta chains. A single entry per CDR3 protein holds the most common genes and DNA from its merged rows. The sample table lists around 150,000 distinct CDR3 sequences, about 14% of them with a count of one. Around 1.7% of the sample is in the top ten clones. The specimen was whole blood, collected in connection with sensitization to the hapten diphenylcyclopropenone (DPC). Source of these receptors: a woman aged 30 to 39 with alopecia areata. Some clones in this sample may be carry-over from other donors' samples.

This clonotype was found many times. The chain combines TRBV12-5 with TRBJ2-3; 7 positions agree with TRBD1. Germline trimming cut 1 base from V and 7 bases from J; bases unmatched to any gene: 14. Germline lookup yields CDR1 LGHNT and CDR2 FRNRAP. There are 17 residues in the CDR3. The CDR3 protein is CASGLGTEDRQPNTQYF. The CDR3 nucleotides are TGTGCTAGTGGTTTGGGGACGGAGGACAGGCAGCCTAATACGCAGTATTTT.

The rearrangement joins TRBV20-1 to TRBJ2-1, with a possible D match to TRBD2 (5 bases). V lost 6 bases to trimming and J lost 4 bases, with 28 bases between them. CDR1 DFQATT and CDR2 SNEGSKA come from the germline V gene (reference sequence). The CDR3 has 18 amino acids. The CDR3 here is CSAEILRPGGQTYNEQFF. The CDR3 nucleotides read TGCAGTGCAGAGATCCTCCGCCCTGGCGGGCAAACATACAATGAGCAGTTCTTC.

This clonotype was recorded a few times. The CDR3 spells CASSNTRTSGSLTDTQYF. The CDR3 nucleotides read TGTGCCAGCAGCAATACTAGGACTAGCGGGAGTTTGACAGATACGCAGTATTTT. This rearrangement joins TRBV5-4 to TRBJ2-3; TRBD2 matches 13 bases. Germline CDR1 SGHNT, CDR2 YYREEE (reference sequence). The CDR3 totals 18 residues. V gave up 4 bases and J gave up 3 bases; unmatched junction bases: 11.

This clonotype was counted only a few times. This rearrangement joins TRBV11-2 to TRBJ2-5; D is undetermined. CDR1 and CDR2 (germline): SGHAT, FQNNGV. This CDR3 is 14 amino acids long. V lost 1 base to trimming and J lost 6 bases, with 12 bases between them. The CDR3 DNA reads as TGTGCCAGCAGCTTAGCTCTCGAGAGAAAGACCCAGTACTTC. Protein sequence: CASSLALERKTQYF.

This chain connects TRBV29-1 to TRBJ1-4; D remains unclear. CDR3 size: 13 residues. V was trimmed by 5 bases and J by 5 bases, leaving 12 bases between them. Germline assignment: CDR1 SQVTM and CDR2 ANQGSEA. In nucleotides, the CDR3 is TGCAGCGTTCGTCTTAGAAAAAATGAAAAACTGTTTTTT. It yields the protein CSVRLRKNEKLFF.

This chain links TRBV29-1 with TRBJ2-6, with D unresolved. V shed 6 bases and J shed 1 base, with 13 bases lying between them. The CDR3 sequence is 15 residues long. Germline lookup yields CDR1 SQVTM and CDR2 ANQGSEA. CDR3: CSVTLWGSGANVLTF. DNA of the CDR3: TGCAGCGTCACTCTTTGGGGTTCTGGGGCCAACGTCCTGACTTTC.

This clonotype turned up a few times. This chain uses TRBV7-2 with TRBJ1-2; the match to TRBD1 covers 9 bases. The CDR3 is 13 amino acids. The germline gives CDR1 SGHTA, CDR2 FQGNSA. Unmatched junction bases numbered 3, after V lost 5 bases and J lost 5 bases. In DNA form, the CDR3 reads TGTGCCAGCAGCGATGGACAGGGGTATGGCTACACCTTC. Its translation: CASSDGQGYGYTF. The full variable domain, in which reference TRBV7-2 and TRBJ1-2 provide the parts outside the CDR3, is GAGVSQSPSNKVTEKGKDVELRCDPISGHTALYWYRQSLGQGLEFLIYFQGNSAPDKSGLPSDRFSAERTGGSVSTLTIQRTQQEDSAVYLCASSDGQGYGYTFGSGTRLTVV.

This clonotype was observed many times. The chain combines TRBV20-1 with TRBJ2-7; 10 bases align to TRBD2. Unmatched junction bases numbered 3, after V lost 1 base and J lost 0 bases. The CDR3 runs 15 residues. Germline V CDR1 and CDR2: DFQATT, SNEGSKA (reference sequence). The CDR3 DNA follows: TGCAGTGCTAGAGGGACTAGCGGCGTCTCCTACGAGCAGTACTTC. This translates into CSARGTSGVSYEQYF.

V and J are TRBV28 and TRBJ1-1; a possible D gene is TRBD1 (6 bases). There are 15 residues in the CDR3. The ends were cut back, 7 bases at V and 1 base at J, with 16 bases in the middle. CDR1 MDHEN and CDR2 SYDVKM come from the germline V gene. The CDR3 sequence is CASTEGGVGNTEAFF. The CDR3 coding sequence is TGTGCCAGCACAGAGGGGGGAGTCGGGAACACTGAAGCTTTCTTT.

This clonotype was detected a few times. This chain uses TRBV14 with TRBJ2-7, with no clear D. The CDR3 sequence is 14 residues long. Germline V lookup: CDR1 SGHDN, CDR2 FVKESK. Trimming stripped 1 base from V and 3 bases from J, with 10 bases between. The DNA for the CDR3 is TGTGCCAGCAGCCAAGCGGGCAGTCACTACGAGCAGTACTTC. Its protein is CASSQAGSHYEQYF.

The CDR3 protein is CASSGEPNQPQHF. The CDR3 DNA follows: TGCGCCAGCAGCGGAGAGCCAAATCAGCCCCAGCATTTT. The rearrangement uses TRBV5-1 and TRBJ1-5; no clear D. The CDR3 has 13 residues. Trimming left V 4 bases short and J 4 bases short, with 9 bases between. CDR1 is SGHRS and CDR2 is YFSETQ in the germline V gene.

This clonotype was found a few times. The gene calls are TRBV5-1 and TRBJ1-1; no clear D. Germline V gene lookup returns CDR1 SGHRS and CDR2 YFSETQ. V dropped 1 base and J dropped 11 bases, with 9 bases sitting between them. The CDR3 is made up of 11 amino acids. The CDR3 spells CASSLFGQAFF. The CDR3 bases are TGCGCCAGCAGCTTGTTCGGCCAGGCTTTCTTT.

This clonotype was found a few times. The rearrangement links TRBV20-1 to TRBJ1-1; a weak D match, TRBD1 (5 bases). V lost 5 bases and J 5 bases, leaving 12 bases between the germline ends. The V gene's germline CDR1 is DFQATT and CDR2 SNEGSKA (reference sequence). The CDR3 consists of 12 residues. This chain's CDR3 is CSAGDGATEAFF. CDR3 bases: TGCAGTGCTGGGGATGGGGCGACTGAAGCTTTCTTT.

The chain employs TRBV27 and TRBJ2-7, with D perhaps assigned TRBD1 or TRBD2 (6 bases each). The germline CDR1 and CDR2 sequences are MNHEY and SMNVEV (reference sequence). There are 14 residues in the CDR3. V gave up 2 bases and J gave up 4 bases, with 12 bases separating them. DNA of the CDR3: TGTGCCAGCAGTTTAAGGGGGGCGCTTTACGAGCAGTACTTC. Its translation is CASSLRGALYEQYF.

This clonotype was counted between two and nine times. This sequence joins TRBV7-2 and TRBJ1-6; maybe TRBD1 (6 bases). V was clipped by 2 bases and J by 0 bases, with 17 bases between them. The CDR3 has 19 amino acids. The V gene's germline CDR1 is SGHTA and CDR2 FQGNSA. The CDR3 DNA reads as TGTGCCAGCAGCTTAAGTGGGGGGCGGAGTTTCTCCTATAATTCACCCCTCCACTTT. Translation: CASSLSGGRSFSYNSPLHF. Full variable domain (outside the CDR3, taken from reference TRBV7-2 and TRBJ1-6): GAGVSQSPSNKVTEKGKDVELRCDPISGHTALYWYRQSLGQGLEFLIYFQGNSAPDKSGLPSDRFSAERTGGSVSTLTIQRTQQEDSAVYLCASSLSGGRSFSYNSPLHFGNGTRLTVT.

CDR3 bases: TGCAGTGCTAGAGATTCATGGGGGGTTGGTCAAGATACGCAGTATTTT. Translating gives CSARDSWGVGQDTQYF. The gene calls are TRBV20-1 and TRBJ2-3; perhaps TRBD2 as D (6 bases). Trimming took off 0 bases at V and 5 bases at J, with 18 bases between the two ends. The CDR3 totals 16 residues. CDR1 and CDR2 from the germline V gene are DFQATT and SNEGSKA (reference sequence).

The chain has TRBV9 and TRBJ2-3, with D unresolved. The germline gives CDR1 SGDLS, CDR2 YYNGEE. V was trimmed by 7 bases and J by 5 bases, leaving 8 bases between them. This CDR3 comprises 11 residues. Here the CDR3 reads CASPSGDTQYF. The CDR3, as DNA: TGTGCCAGCCCCTCAGGAGATACGCAGTATTTT.

The chain recombines TRBV12-3 or TRBV12-4 with TRBJ2-1, with D unclear. This CDR3 is built from 13 residues. V was clipped by 1 base and J by 5 bases, with 6 bases between them. CDR3 nucleotide sequence: TGTGCCAGCAGTTTAGGGGCCCACAATGAGCAGTTCTTC. Amino acid sequence: CASSLGAHNEQFF.

This clonotype was seen more than once but under ten times. This sequence joins TRBV6-2 or TRBV6-3 and TRBJ1-6; no clear D gene. Germline V gene lookup returns CDR1 MNHEY and CDR2 SVGEGT. V was cut by 7 bases and J by 10 bases, with 26 bases left in between. The CDR3 length is 17 residues. The CDR3 nucleotides are TGTGCCAGCACCGACCGGGGTGGAGGCCTCGCCCGCTCACCCCTCCACTTT. Its protein is CASTDRGGGLARSPLHF.

The rearrangement uses TRBV4-3 and TRBJ1-5, with D uncertain. This CDR3 contains 16 residues. Germline loops: CDR1 LGHNA, CDR2 YSLEER. V was trimmed by 0 bases and J by 0 bases, leaving 9 bases between them. The CDR3 sequence is CASSQDIGISNQPQHF. CDR3 bases: TGCGCCAGCAGCCAAGATATTGGGATTAGCAATCAGCCCCAGCATTTT.